Reported below is one TCR beta chain. Its cognate antigen has yet to be identified. No base qualities exist here, and no much larger clone lies one base off it. This entry is derived from a study of cytomegalovirus exposure and HLA in healthy donors (dated by TCRdb to about 2017). Regarding the complete study: An earlier analysis of several hundred of the donors reported approximately 300 Gb of sequence data and 95 million to 140 million unique TCR beta sequences obtained from some 170 million T cells. An early release covering about 600 HLA-typed donors comprised roughly 300 gigabases of sequencing data and roughly 85 million unique TCR sequences. Of the 300 to 450 genotyped donors, over 70% fell in the genetic ancestry cluster associated with self-reported Caucasian donors. The aim of the study was to test whether cataloging public T cell receptors could identify signatures of past pathogen exposure. The study profiled the T cell repertoires of about 640 subjects by immunosequencing and related them to cytomegalovirus serostatus. Besides the first cohort of hundreds of subjects, a separate validation cohort made up of 120 different subjects was used. The study combined high-throughput TCR immunosequencing, statistical association of individual TCRs with disease status, and machine learning to predict cytomegalovirus infection status. In a later analysis, previously published TCR beta repertoires from some 640 donors were re-analyzed and high-resolution HLA genotyping was added so that TCR occurrence patterns could be studied. The later analysis used no new phenotypic data to find candidate immune exposures, relying instead on TCR beta sequences and their occurrence across donors. An earlier analysis of a few hundred of the donors applied high-throughput TCR beta sequencing to assess whether each TCR beta V gene segment acted as functional or pseudogenic. Donor age, sex, ethnicity and CMV serostatus were compiled together with the repertoire data. Genome-wide SNP genotypes for about three fifths of the roughly 670 donors were used in a later genetic analysis, which treated that subset as a discovery cohort. Every discovery cohort repertoire had been produced on one sequencing platform. Both class I and class II loci were covered by HLA typing, at four-digit resolution. The number of donors typed differed by locus, with roughly 620-630 for A, B, C, DRB1 and DQB1, roughly 520 for DQA1, 600 to 610 for DPA1, and approximately 470 for DPB1. Because of strong linkage in the cohort, roughly five DR-DQ haplotypes were treated as single units for association and clustering. Among roughly 370 genotyped donors of the cohort, an average of around 240,000 unique TCR beta nucleotide sequences were sequenced per donor, roughly a sixth of them non-productive. The paper's findings and limits, for the study overall: Across donors, most TCR sequences were observed very rarely, whereas some public TCRs were present in many individuals. In a later analysis, several top co-occurrence clusters were reported to appear linked to parvovirus B19, influenza, CMV and Epstein-Barr virus. The cohort was sequenced for TCR beta chains only, and without alpha or paired-chain data the features that could be detected were limited. According to a later analysis, most CMV-associated TCR beta chains appeared to be HLA-restricted, and the HLA associations seemed to be driven largely by CMV exposure. A later genetic analysis associated a missense DCLRE1C variant with V-gene and J-gene trimming of TCR beta chains, and an independent cohort replicated the association. In a later analysis, HLA-associated TCR beta chains showed more clonal expansion and lower generation probabilities than non-associated chains that were equally common. Seventeen rarely observed V segments, including chromosome 9 orphons, were excluded from the earlier analysis of approximately 600 of the donors because counts were too low. A further reported finding was that TCR beta sequences accurately predicted the HLA-A and HLA-B alleles for most subjects in the first cohort. The 87-base-pair reads could not distinguish some IMGT-functional V segments, including TRBV6-2 and TRBV6-3, so those segments were excluded. A later genetic analysis reported fewer N-insertions in productive TCRs among donors in an Asian-associated ancestry cluster than the approximately 700-donor mean. The classifier was reported to diagnose cytomegalovirus status with high specificity and sensitivity in both the original and validation cohorts. A cluster of highly shared sequence variants was judged likely to be a technical artifact of the sequencing pipeline. An earlier analysis of approximately 530 of the donors showed that most TCR beta V segments appeared in productive rearrangements either about 87% or about 30% of the time, which broadly matched IMGT annotations. The only immune exposure information available for the cohort was CMV serostatus. It was suggested by the authors that the approach could potentially be generalized to other disease states and immunological phenotypes. In a later analysis, around 17,000 TCR beta sequences were associated with specific HLA alleles at a false discovery rate of 0.05. Correlated functional status among segregating V segments might be attributable to linkage disequilibrium, but an unknown experimental factor could not be ruled out. Assigning TCR associations to individual alleles was difficult when HLA alleles, especially DR and DQ, strongly co-occurred. Presence/absence analyses assumed roughly uniform sequencing depth across donors, an assumption that may not hold. In vitro tests confirmed that a few of the cytomegalovirus-associated TCR beta chains recognize cytomegalovirus antigens. Because some donors lacked HLA typing at each locus, the association tests relied only on the typed subset. The study listed 164 TCR beta chains as associated with cytomegalovirus. In a later analysis, TCR association rates were found to vary across HLA loci, with the most associated TCRs seen for DRB1 alleles and the fewest for HLA-C alleles.

Receptor amplification or capture employed the immunoSEQ multiplex PCR assay. The multiplex PCR relied on a mix of 60 forward primers for TCR Vbeta segments and 13 reverse primers for TCR Jbeta segments. Amplification of the CDR3 region of rearranged TCR beta genes was performed with a multiplex PCR assay on genomic DNA. Amplified TCR beta libraries were sequenced as 87-base-pair reads on the Illumina HiSeq System. The authors' pipeline ran thus. Across the 670 or so repertoires, a later analysis counted some 81 million unique TCR beta chains, some 11 million of which were shared by at least two donors. Raw reads were error-corrected and collapsed into unique sequences with a nearest-neighbor algorithm that merged closely related sequences to remove PCR and sequencing errors. To assign V, D and J gene segments, CDR3 sequences were aligned to IMGT reference sequences. For a sequence to be retained, a match of at least six nucleotides to both a V gene segment and a J gene segment was required. Rearrangements were classified as productive when the CDR3 lacked stop codons and remained in frame with V and J, and all other rearrangements were classified as non-productive. Following IMGT convention, CDR3 was defined as the stretch from the second conserved V-encoded cysteine up to the conserved J-encoded phenylalanine. Sequences without an unambiguous match to a single V gene segment were excluded from the earlier analysis of over 500 of the donors. In an earlier analysis of 587 of the donors, V segments were called functional above 56.7% productive rearrangements and were called segregating when the between-donor standard deviation exceeded 5%. A statistical classification framework was developed to diagnose cytomegalovirus status using the catalog of TCR beta chain sequences. In a later analysis, TCR nucleotide sequences were compared against IMGT/GENE-DB human TR gene sequences so that V and J genes could be assigned. Using the TCRdist pipeline, a later analysis assigned CDR3 sequences along with most-parsimonious VDJ recombination scenarios. In a later analysis, each TCR beta chain was defined by its CDR3 amino acid sequence together with its V-gene family, and reads without a unique V-gene family were excluded. As a way to deal with suspected cross-contamination and a sequencing artifact, a later analysis dropped 450 to 600 nucleotide sequences that were highly shared and had low generation probability. For each public chain, a later analysis derived a clonal expansion index from normalized ranks of inferred template counts within each repertoire. A later analysis computed generation probabilities with a VDJ recombination model fitted to out-of-frame rearrangements, and checked the results against IGoR. In a later analysis, TCR-TCR, TCR-HLA and TCR-CMV co-occurrence was scored with hypergeometric tests, and a repertoire-size bias correction was applied to TCR pairs. A later analysis estimated false discovery rates by permuting HLA or CMV assignments 20 times. In a later analysis, co-occurring TCRs were grouped with DBSCAN, and TCRdist sequence similarity was added when clustering was performed within HLA-allele-positive subsets. Repertoires with fewer than 30,000 or more than 120,000 public chains were left out of co-occurrence clustering, as were a handful of repertoires with anomalous nucleotide sharing. TCRdb mirrors the immuneACCESS table, restricted to in-frame sequences. Some clones are absent from its copies; in checked studies, under half trace to an unresolved V gene, and the reason for the others is unknown. The V and J calls and clone size were taken over from that table, and D and trimming were inferred from the DNA. The sample has 210,000 or so clones on record, roughly 85% of them singletons. More than 1.5% of the sample is taken by the ten largest.

Clipping removes 2 bases from V and 3 bases from J, with 6 as the unmatched junction base count. The CDR1 and CDR2 encoded by the germline V gene (reference sequence) are LNHNV and YYDKDF. Its CDR3 holds 15 amino acids, cysteine through phenylalanine. Only the CDR3 part of the read is kept: 45 bases, read in frame from the first base. The cohort was made up of roughly 670 healthy bone marrow donors. All cohort members were sampled while nominally healthy, although unrecorded immune exposures were likely present. The donor tested CMV seronegative and was one of the 352 seronegative cohort members. Every donor gave a peripheral blood sample, and the peripheral blood mononuclear cells from that sample were used for TCR beta sequencing. The Qiagen DNeasy Blood Extraction Kit was used to extract genomic DNA from the blood cell samples.

Rearrangement joined TRBV15 to TRBJ1-1; the central 7 bases match TRBD1. This clonotype was obtained from a man aged 18 to 35 in good health and CMV-seronegative. Input material: PBMCs. The encoded CDR3 is CATSRFDREYTEAFF. The nucleotides are TGTGCCACCAGCAGATTCGACAGGGAGTACACTGAAGCTTTCTTT.